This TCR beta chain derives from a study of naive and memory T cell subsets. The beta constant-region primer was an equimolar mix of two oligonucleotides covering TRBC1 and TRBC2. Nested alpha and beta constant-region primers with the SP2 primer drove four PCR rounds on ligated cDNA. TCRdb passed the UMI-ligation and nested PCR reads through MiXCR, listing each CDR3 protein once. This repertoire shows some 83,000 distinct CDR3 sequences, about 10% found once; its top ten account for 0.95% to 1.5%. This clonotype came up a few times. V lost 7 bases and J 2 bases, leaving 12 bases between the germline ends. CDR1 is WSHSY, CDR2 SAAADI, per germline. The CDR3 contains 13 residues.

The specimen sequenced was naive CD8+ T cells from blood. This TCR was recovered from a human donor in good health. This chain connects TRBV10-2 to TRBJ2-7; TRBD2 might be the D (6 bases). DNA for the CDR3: TGCGCCAGCAAGGACGGGAGTGCCTACGAGCAGTACTTC. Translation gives CASKDGSAYEQYF.